These 7 T cell receptor beta chains were sequenced from one sample in a study of T cells in severe cutaneous drug reactions. The iRepertoire multiplex PCR system with TCR subtype-specific primers built both bulk and single-cell libraries. TCRdb reanalyzed the multiplex PCR reads and collapses them to one entry per CDR3 protein, without DNA. This sample lists 7,000 or so distinct CDR3 sequences; its ten largest clones have about a third. The patients sequenced had a carbamazepine-induced Stevens-Johnson syndrome or toxic epidermal necrolysis reaction. Sequencing input: cells from a skin blister. All receptors derive from a human donor with toxic epidermal necrolysis, a severe cutaneous drug reaction.

The chain links TRBV7-6 to TRBJ2-1; absent DNA, TCRdb's TRBD1 call cannot be checked. The V gene's germline CDR1 is SGHVS and CDR2 FNYEAQ. This CDR3 is built from 12 residues. The CDR3 reads CASSRGAREQFF.

V is TRBV27 and J is TRBJ1-2; TCRdb selects TRBD1, and the lack of DNA leaves this call unchecked. The CDR3 runs 14 residues. The germline gives CDR1 MNHEY, CDR2 SMNVEV (reference sequence). The CDR3 reads CASNRRGRDYGYTF.

V is TRBV4-3 and J is TRBJ2-7; the D call of TRBD2 rests on TCRdb alone, since no DNA is present to check it. CDR1 is LGHNA, CDR2 YSLEER, per germline. This CDR3 contains 16 residues. The CDR3 is CASSPKKTGSSSPQYF.

The rearrangement links TRBV28 to TRBJ2-7; TCRdb's D call of TRBD2 is untestable without DNA. This CDR3 is 18 amino acids long. Germline V gene sequence: CDR1 MDHEN, CDR2 SYDVKM. CDR3 loop: CASSLRGSGTSGRYEQYF. Combining the CDR3 with reference TRBV28 and TRBJ2-7 gives the whole variable domain DVKVTQSSRYLVKRTGEKVFLECVQDMDHENMFWYRQDPGLGLRLIYFSYDVKMKEKGDIPEGYSVSREKKERFSLILESASTNQTSMYLCASSLRGSGTSGRYEQYFGPGTRLTVT.

The chain couples TRBV7-8 to TRBJ2-7; the TCRdb call, TRBD1, lacks DNA for checking. The CDR3 spans 12 residues. CDR1 is SGHVS, CDR2 FQNEAQ, per germline. The CDR3 region is CASSLSGGKQYF. The whole variable domain, filled in from reference TRBV7-8 and TRBJ2-7, reads GAGVSQSPRYKVAKRGQDVALRCDPISGHVSLFWYQQALGQGPEFLTYFQNEAQLDKSGLPSDRFFAERPEGSVSTLKIQRTQQEDSAVYLCASSLSGGKQYFGPGTRLTVT.

The chain is built from TRBV28 and TRBJ2-7; without DNA, the TCRdb call of TRBD2 cannot be checked. The germline gives CDR1 MDHEN, CDR2 SYDVKM. This CDR3 region has 14 residues. CDR3 sequence: CASSFSGPRLEQYF.

The chain joins TRBV28 to TRBJ1-5; TCRdb designates TRBD1, a call that cannot be tested without DNA. Germline V lookup: CDR1 MDHEN, CDR2 SYDVKM. The CDR3 extends over 15 amino acids. CDR3 protein: CASSLTQGSSQPQHF.